The rows below give T cell receptor beta chains drawn from one sample of a study of immune cell composition in non-small cell lung cancer. Generated by immunoSEQ multiplex PCR, the TCRdb table keeps only in-frame clones and is missing some. The sample lists around 2,500 clones; roughly four fifths were seen once. Sequences were obtained from lung tumor tissue. The receptors originated from a human donor with non-small cell lung cancer. Both conserved end residues are part of each CDR3. D genes are given only for firm matches. Size is omitted from some rows. Given values are once, few, many or a class for expanded clones.

j_gene,v_gene,abundance,d_gene,CDR3aa,CDR3nt
TRBJ2-2,TRBV11-2,-,-,CASSLGDTNTGELFF,TGTGCCAGCAGCTTAGGGGACACTAACACCGGGGAGCTGTTTTTT
TRBJ2-5,TRBV7-3,-,-,CASSLGTGQETQYF,TGTGCCAGCAGCCTGGGGACTGGGCAAGAGACCCAGTACTTC
TRBJ1-2,TRBV5-1,once,-,CASSLEPRGGYTF,TGCGCCAGCAGTCTGGAACCCAGAGGTGGCTACACCTTC
TRBJ2-3,TRBV7-6,-,TRBD2,CASSLLAGVTDTQYF,TGTGCCAGCAGCTTACTAGCGGGAGTGACAGATACGCAGTATTTT
TRBJ1-2,TRBV7-9,once,-,CGGEQGYGYTF,TGTGGAGGGGAACAGGGTTATGGCTACACCTTC
TRBJ1-4,TRBV25-1,once,TRBD1,CASSRDSGKLFF,TGTGCCAGCAGCCGGGACAGTGGAAAACTGTTTTTT
TRBJ1-6,TRBV12-5,-,-,CASGPPGGNSPLHF,TGTGCTAGTGGTCCCCCGGGGGGCAATTCACCCCTCCACTTT
TRBJ2-3,TRBV7-2,-,-,CASSSFSGDTQYF,TGTGCCAGCAGCTCCTTTAGCGGAGATACGCAGTATTTT
TRBJ1-1,TRBV19,-,-,CASTSMMNTEAFF,TGTGCCAGCACAAGTATGATGAACACTGAAGCTTTCTTT
TRBJ1-1,TRBV10-3,-,TRBD1,CAITRGQGADLNTEAFF,TGTGCCATCACCCGGGGACAGGGGGCGGATCTGAACACTGAAGCTTTCTTT
TRBJ1-2,TRBV27,-,-,CASSLAGAEDGYTF,TGTGCCAGCAGTTTAGCAGGGGCGGAGGATGGCTACACCTTC
TRBJ1-2,TRBV19,-,TRBD1,CASTHRDRGNGGYTF,TGTGCCAGCACCCACCGGGACAGGGGGAATGGTGGCTACACCTTC
TRBJ2-7,TRBV25-1,once,-,CASSVTLEQYF,TGTGCCAGCAGTGTGACTCTCGAGCAGTACTTC
TRBJ2-1,TRBV4-1,-,-,CASSQLAGAIEQFF,TGCGCCAGCAGCCAACTAGCAGGCGCAATCGAGCAGTTCTTC
TRBJ2-7,TRBV27,-,-,CASSPSGHVAYEQYF,TGTGCCAGCAGTCCCTCGGGACATGTTGCCTACGAGCAGTACTTC
TRBJ2-1,TRBV19,-,TRBD1,CASSWGQINYYNEQFF,TGTGCCAGTAGTTGGGGACAGATTAACTACTACAATGAGCAGTTCTTC
TRBJ2-3,TRBV5-1,few,TRBD2,CASSQSGTSGSTDTQYF,TGCGCCAGCAGCCAGAGCGGGACTAGCGGTAGCACAGATACGCAGTATTTT
TRBJ1-1,TRBV13,-,-,CASSLLEGITEAFF,TGTGCCAGCAGCCTCCTGGAGGGGATCACTGAAGCTTTCTTT
TRBJ2-2,TRBV7-9,-,-,CASSLGGGTVNTGELFF,TGTGCCAGCAGCTTAGGAGGGGGGACAGTTAACACCGGGGAGCTGTTTTTT
TRBJ1-2,TRBV7-2,-,TRBD1,CASSPGDRADYGYTF,TGTGCCAGCAGCCCTGGGGACAGGGCGGACTATGGCTACACCTTC
TRBJ2-3,TRBV19,-,TRBD1,CASSIGDRVADTQYF,TGTGCCAGTAGTATTGGTGACAGGGTGGCAGATACGCAGTATTTT
TRBJ2-4,TRBV4-3,-,TRBD1,CASSRQGLDIQYF,TGCGCCAGCAGCCGACAGGGTTTAGACATTCAGTACTTC
TRBJ2-2,TRBV12-1,-,-,CASSFSTPMTSGSNTGELFF,TGTGCCAGCAGCTTTTCCACCCCCATGACTAGCGGTTCCAACACCGGGGAGCTGTTTTTT
TRBJ2-5,TRBV18,-,-,CASGGASEETQYF,TGTGCCAGCGGAGGTGCCTCCGAAGAGACCCAGTACTTC
TRBJ2-7,TRBV5-1,once,TRBD1,CASSLGTGTYEQYF,TGCGCCAGCAGCTTGGGGACAGGGACCTACGAGCAGTACTTC
TRBJ2-2,TRBV6-5,-,-,CASSYGVGWELFF,TGTGCCAGCAGTTACGGTGTCGGTTGGGAGCTGTTTTTT
TRBJ1-1,TRBV28,-,-,CASNPPSGLEAFF,TGTGCCAGCAACCCACCATCGGGTCTAGAAGCTTTCTTT
TRBJ2-7,TRBV6-5,-,-,CASSDYTLYEQYF,TGTGCCAGCAGCGACTATACCCTTTACGAGCAGTACTTC
TRBJ2-7,TRBV5-1,few,-,CARRHETSGIEQYF,TGCGCTAGGCGGCACGAAACGTCTGGCATTGAGCAGTACTTC
TRBJ2-1,TRBV6-5,once,TRBD2,CASSYGSGLVINEQFF,TGTGCCAGCAGTTACGGTTCGGGACTAGTCATCAATGAGCAGTTCTTC
TRBJ2-1,TRBV9,-,TRBD2,CASSVGSGRDYNEQFF,TGTGCCAGCAGCGTAGGGAGCGGGAGGGACTACAATGAGCAGTTCTTC